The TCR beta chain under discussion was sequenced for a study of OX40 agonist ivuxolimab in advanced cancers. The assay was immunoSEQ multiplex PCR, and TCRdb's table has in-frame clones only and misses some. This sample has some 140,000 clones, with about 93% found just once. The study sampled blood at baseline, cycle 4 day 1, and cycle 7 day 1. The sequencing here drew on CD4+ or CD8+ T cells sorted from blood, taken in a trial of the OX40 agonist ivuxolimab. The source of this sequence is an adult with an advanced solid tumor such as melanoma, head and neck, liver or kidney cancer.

CDR3 protein: CASSESSNLYNEQFF. The DNA for the CDR3 is TGTGCCAGCAGTGAATCAAGCAATCTATACAATGAGCAGTTCTTC. V usage is TRBV2 and J usage is TRBJ2-1; D gene ambiguous. The CDR3 has 15 amino acids. Germline CDR1 SNHLY, CDR2 FYNNEI. Trimming pared 2 bases from V and 4 bases from J, leaving 12 bases between.